This entry lists 13 T cell receptor beta chains sequenced from one sample in a study of shared clonotypes between healthy human individuals. Some clones are missing from TCRdb's copy, which holds only in-frame ones; the method was immunoSEQ multiplex PCR. Of approximately 500,000 clones detected, around 73% appear once; the ten largest clones hold approximately 12%. The specimen was PBMCs. The receptors stem from a woman aged 40 to 49 in good health. Some clones in this sample may be carry-over from other donors' samples.

This chain links TRBV4-2 with TRBJ2-5, with 7 bases aligning to TRBD2. V was clipped by 5 bases and J by 4 bases; unmatched bases: 7. The CDR3 covers 14 residues. Germline V CDR1 and CDR2: LGHNA, YNFKEQ. CDR3 region: CASSGSSSGETQYF. CDR3 coding DNA: TGTGCCAGCAGCGGCTCCTCTAGCGGAGAGACCCAGTACTTC.

The chain has TRBV5-1 and TRBJ2-2, with D possibly matching TRBD2 (6 bases). The CDR3 contains 17 residues. Germline V gene sequence: CDR1 SGHRS, CDR2 YFSETQ. With 3 bases removed from V and 8 bases from J, the gap between germline ends came to 23 bases. The CDR3 loop reads CASSWGPPGEGGGELFF. DNA of the CDR3: TGCGCCAGCAGCTGGGGCCCCCCAGGCGAGGGAGGAGGGGAGCTGTTTTTT. Full variable domain (remainder filled in from reference TRBV5-1 and TRBJ2-2): KAGVTQTPRYLIKTRGQQVTLSCSPISGHRSVSWYQQTPGQGLQFLFEYFSETQRNKGNFPGRFSGRQFSNSRSEMNVSTLELGDSALYLCASSWGPPGEGGGELFFGEGSRLTVL.

The CDR3 sequence: CASSLGQVGYGYTF. CDR3 bases: TGTGCCAGCAGTTTAGGACAGGTCGGGTATGGCTACACCTTC. The genes are TRBV27 and TRBJ1-2, with 7 bases identical to TRBD1. Germline CDR1 MNHEY, CDR2 SMNVEV (reference sequence). Unmatched junction bases numbered 5, after V lost 2 bases and J lost 5 bases. CDR3 size: 14 residues.

CDR3 amino acids: CASEPGRGNGKLFF. For the CDR3, the DNA is TGCGCCAGCGAGCCGGGCAGGGGAAACGGAAAACTGTTTTTT. V usage is TRBV5-1 and J usage is TRBJ1-4, with D possibly being TRBD1 (6 bases). Germline V gene data show CDR1 as SGHRS and CDR2 as YFSETQ. Deletions cut 7 bases from V and 10 bases from J, with 20 bases between. The CDR3 spans 14 residues.

The V gene is TRBV6-1, the J gene TRBJ2-7, with D unresolved. Germline lookup yields CDR1 MNHNS and CDR2 SASEGT. This CDR3 has 15 residues. Trimming removed 5 bases at V and 5 bases at J, with 19 bases between. The CDR3 loop is CASSSPRRISHEQYF. Written as DNA, the CDR3 is TGTGCCAGCAGTTCCCCGAGGCGGATATCCCACGAGCAGTACTTC.

The sample holds a few counts of this clone. The chain carries TRBV7-3 and TRBJ2-2, with 8 bases aligning to TRBD2. There are 16 residues in the CDR3. The V gene end was trimmed by 6 bases and the J gene end by 2 bases; junction bases not matched to a gene: 8. The germline CDR1 and CDR2 sequences are SGHTA and FQGTGA. The CDR3 is CASSWTGTRNTGELFF. The CDR3 coding sequence is TGTGCCAGCAGTTGGACCGGGACTAGAAACACCGGGGAGCTGTTTTTT.

This clone was counted a few times. The chain carries TRBV15 and TRBJ1-1, with 10 bases fitting TRBD1. Losses at the gene ends were 2 bases for V and 1 base for J; bases not matched to a gene: 10. This CDR3 has 18 amino acids. CDR1 is LNHNV, CDR2 YYDKDF, per germline (reference sequence). CDR3 sequence (DNA): TGTGCCACCAGCAGAAGCTTGCGGACAGGGGGAAAGAACACTGAAGCTTTCTTT. This codes for CATSRSLRTGGKNTEAFF.

About this clone: It differs at one base from a far larger clone, so likely a read error. At the DNA level, this CDR3 is encoded by other sequences in the same sample as well. The chain joins TRBV29-1 to TRBJ1-4; 9 nucleotides match TRBD1. Germline assignment: CDR1 SQVTM and CDR2 ANQGSEA. This CDR3 spans 16 amino acids. CDR3 bases: TGTAGCGGTCCTCTCCGCCGGGACAGGGAGGACGAAAAACTGTTTTTT. Protein product: CSGPLRRDREDEKLFF.

This chain joins TRBV4-1 and TRBJ1-6; no definite D call. Germline V lookup: CDR1 MGHRA, CDR2 YSYEKL. The CDR3 is 14 amino acids. V was cut by 0 bases and J by 2 bases, with 2 bases left in between. The DNA of the CDR3 is TGCGCCAGCAGCCAAGAACCCTATAATTCACCCCTCCACTTT. Amino acid sequence: CASSQEPYNSPLHF.

This clone was counted between two and nine times. The CDR3 loop is CASSARTSETQYF. Here the CDR3 DNA reads TGTGCCAGCAGCGCTCGGACATCGGAGACCCAGTACTTC. This sequence joins TRBV11-1 and TRBJ2-5, with TRBD1 as a possible D gene (5 bases). The germline V gene has CDR1 SGHAT and CDR2 FQDESV (reference sequence). The CDR3 loop spans 13 amino acids. V was trimmed by 5 bases and J by 5 bases, leaving 12 bases between them.

This clone was detected once. Possible read error: a much larger clone is one base away. The sample contains more than one DNA sequence encoding this CDR3. The gene calls are TRBV29-1 and TRBJ2-4; D remains unclear. The V and J ends lost 6 bases and 2 bases respectively, with 14 bases between them. The CDR3 extends over 14 amino acids. Germline V lookup: CDR1 SQVTM, CDR2 ANQGSEA. The CDR3 sequence: CSVESEWPKNIQYF. In nucleotides, the CDR3 is TGCAGCGTCGAAAGTGAATGGCCCAAAAACATTCAGTACTTC.

The rearrangement links TRBV6-6 to TRBJ1-1; possible D gene TRBD1, 5 bases. This CDR3 is built from 13 residues. Germline CDR1 and CDR2: MNHNY and SVGAGI (reference sequence). V dropped 7 bases and J dropped 3 bases, with 12 bases sitting between them. The DNA for the CDR3 is TGTGCCAGCAACACGGAAGGGGACACTGAAGCTTTCTTT. Its translation: CASNTEGDTEAFF.

V gene TRBV29-1 combines with J gene TRBJ2-3; 11 bases fit TRBD2. V trimming: 4 bases; J trimming: 1 base; junction bases outside the gene matches: 4. The CDR3 has 15 residues. Germline CDR1 SQVTM, CDR2 ANQGSEA. CDR3 region: CSVGGLAVGTDTQYF. Here the CDR3 DNA reads TGCAGCGTTGGGGGACTAGCGGTCGGCACAGATACGCAGTATTTT.